A selection of T cell receptor beta chains follows, all from one sample in a study of shared clonotypes between healthy human individuals. Sequenced by immunoSEQ multiplex PCR; TCRdb stores in-frame clones only, minus some. The sample shows 1.4 million to 1.5 million clones, around 95% of them seen only once. Sequencing input: naive CD4+ T cells sorted from blood. These receptor sequences come from a man under 40 in good health. Both conserved end residues are part of each CDR3. A D gene is named only where the DNA matches it firmly. Rows may omit the clone size; those that give it use once, few, many or a size class.

d_call,clone_size,v_call,j_call,cdr3_nt,cdr3_aa
.,.,TRBV9,TRBJ2-5,TGTGCCAGCAGCCCCCGTAGGTCGAGCGGACAAGAGACCCAGTACTTC,CASSPRRSSGQETQYF
.,.,TRBV14,TRBJ2-7,TGTGCCAGCAGCCGCGGACCCGGGCCCTACGAGCAGTACTTC,CASSRGPGPYEQYF
.,.,TRBV7-8,TRBJ1-2,TGTGCCAGCAGCTTATCGTACTATGGCTACACCTTC,CASSLSYYGYTF
.,.,TRBV6-1,TRBJ1-5,TGTGCCAGCAGTGAAAACACAGGTTATAATCAGCCCCAGCATTTT,CASSENTGYNQPQHF
TRBD2,once,TRBV19,TRBJ2-1,TGTGCCAGTAGTCCCCTCCGGGCGGGAGCATACAATGAGCAGTTCTTC,CASSPLRAGAYNEQFF
.,once,TRBV5-5,TRBJ2-2,TGTGCCAGCAGCTTATCTAGAGGGCAGAAGAACACCGGGGAGCTGTTTTTT,CASSLSRGQKNTGELFF
.,.,TRBV7-9,TRBJ2-3,TGTGCCAGCAGCCCCTATGACGGGCAGTATTTT,CASSPYDGQYF
.,.,TRBV10-3,TRBJ1-1,TGTGCCATCAGTGAGCCAAAGGGCGATTTTTCCCCAGCTTTCTTT,CAISEPKGDFSPAFF
.,.,TRBV7-2,TRBJ1-4,TGTGCCAGCAGCTTAGATATAGGGGTGGGCGAAAAACTGTTTTTT,CASSLDIGVGEKLFF
.,.,TRBV10-2,TRBJ2-2,TGCGCCAGCATTCGGACAAGTTTAGAATCTGGGCCCGGGGAGCTGTTTTTT,CASIRTSLESGPGELFF
.,.,TRBV10-1,TRBJ2-3,TGCGCCAGCAGTCCCATCCCCACAGATACGCAGTATTTT,CASSPIPTDTQYF
TRBD2,.,TRBV5-4,TRBJ2-1,TGTGCCAGCAGCCGGGCCGTGGCGGGGGGCGCCTACAATGAGCAGTTCTTC,CASSRAVAGGAYNEQFF
.,.,TRBV18,TRBJ2-4,TGTGCCAGCTCAGACTCCCGGGGCATTCAGTACTTC,CASSDSRGIQYF
.,.,TRBV28,TRBJ1-5,TGTGCCAGCAGGCCTCGGTTCCGAGGCGGGAATCAGCCCCAGCATTTT,CASRPRFRGGNQPQHF
.,few,TRBV18,TRBJ2-7,TGTGCCAGCTCACCTCCCACGAGCTCCTACGAGCAGTACTTC,CASSPPTSSYEQYF